This T cell receptor beta chain was observed in a study of shared clonotypes between healthy human individuals. Overall study context: Every donor yielded three CD4 naive, three CD4 memory, two CD8 naive and one CD8 memory plate.

V was trimmed by 0 bases and J by 6 bases, leaving 14 bases between them. Germline assignment: CDR1 LGHNA and CDR2 YNFKEQ. The CDR3 is 15 residues long. CD45RO-negative CD8 cells positively selected for CCR7 made up the naive population, which excluded terminally differentiated effector memory CD45RA+ cells. The genomic DNA of each subset was split evenly across several immunoSEQ plates. The method was immunoSEQ multiplex PCR; TCRdb's version includes in-frame clones alone and lacks a portion of them. Of some 1,900,000 clones listed, approximately 95% are singletons. The sequenced material came from naive CD8+ T cells sorted from blood. This clonotype was obtained from a man younger than 35 in good health. The gene calls are TRBV4-2 and TRBJ1-1; possible D gene TRBD1, 6 bases. The chain's CDR3 is CASSQDPGDGAEAFF. The CDR3 DNA follows: TGTGCCAGCAGCCAAGATCCAGGGGACGGCGCTGAAGCTTTCTTT.